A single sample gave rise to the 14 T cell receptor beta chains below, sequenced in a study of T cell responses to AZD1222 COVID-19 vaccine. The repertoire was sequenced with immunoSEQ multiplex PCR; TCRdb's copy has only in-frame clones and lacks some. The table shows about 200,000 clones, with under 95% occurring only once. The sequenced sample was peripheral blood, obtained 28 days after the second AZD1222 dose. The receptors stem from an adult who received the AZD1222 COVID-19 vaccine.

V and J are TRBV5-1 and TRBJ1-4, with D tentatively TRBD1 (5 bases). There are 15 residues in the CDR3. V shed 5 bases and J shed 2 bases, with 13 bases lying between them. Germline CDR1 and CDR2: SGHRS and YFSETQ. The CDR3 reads CASSTQGGTNEKLFF. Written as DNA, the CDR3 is TGCGCCAGCAGTACCCAGGGCGGGACTAATGAAAAACTGTTTTTT. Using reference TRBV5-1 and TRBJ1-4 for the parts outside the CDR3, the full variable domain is KAGVTQTPRYLIKTRGQQVTLSCSPISGHRSVSWYQQTPGQGLQFLFEYFSETQRNKGNFPGRFSGRQFSNSRSEMNVSTLELGDSALYLCASSTQGGTNEKLFFGSGTQLSVL.

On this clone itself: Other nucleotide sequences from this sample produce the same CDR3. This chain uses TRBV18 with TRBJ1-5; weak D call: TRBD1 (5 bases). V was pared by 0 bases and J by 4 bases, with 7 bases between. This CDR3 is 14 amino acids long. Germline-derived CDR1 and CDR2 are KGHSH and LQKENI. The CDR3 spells CASSPPGGNQPQHF. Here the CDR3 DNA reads TGTGCCAGCTCACCACCGGGGGGGAATCAGCCCCAGCATTTT.

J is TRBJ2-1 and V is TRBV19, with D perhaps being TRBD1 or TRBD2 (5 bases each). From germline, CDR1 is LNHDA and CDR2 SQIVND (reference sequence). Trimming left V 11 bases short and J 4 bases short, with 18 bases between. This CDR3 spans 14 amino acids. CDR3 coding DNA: TGTGCCTCCCACGGGGAAAACAGGTACAATGAGCAGTTCTTC. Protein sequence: CASHGENRYNEQFF. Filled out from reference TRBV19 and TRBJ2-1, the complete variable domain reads DGGITQSPKYLFRKEGQNVTLSCEQNLNHDAMYWYRQDPGQGLRLIYYSQIVNDFQKGDIAEGYSVSREKKESFPLTVTSAQKNPTAFYLCASHGENRYNEQFFGPGTRLTVL.

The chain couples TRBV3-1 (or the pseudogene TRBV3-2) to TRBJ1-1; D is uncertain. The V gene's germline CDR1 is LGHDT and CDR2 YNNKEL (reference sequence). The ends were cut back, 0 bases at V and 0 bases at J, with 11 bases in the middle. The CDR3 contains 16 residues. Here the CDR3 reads CASSQDSRALNTEAFF. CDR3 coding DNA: TGTGCCAGCAGCCAAGATAGCCGGGCTCTGAACACTGAAGCTTTCTTT.

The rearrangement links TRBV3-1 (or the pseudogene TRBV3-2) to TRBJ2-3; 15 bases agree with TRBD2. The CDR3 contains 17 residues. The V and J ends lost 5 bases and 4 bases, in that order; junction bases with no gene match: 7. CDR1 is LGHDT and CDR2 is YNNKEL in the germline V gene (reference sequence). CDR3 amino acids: CASSMGLAGGWADTQYF. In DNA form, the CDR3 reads TGTGCCAGCAGCATGGGACTAGCGGGGGGCTGGGCAGATACGCAGTATTTT.

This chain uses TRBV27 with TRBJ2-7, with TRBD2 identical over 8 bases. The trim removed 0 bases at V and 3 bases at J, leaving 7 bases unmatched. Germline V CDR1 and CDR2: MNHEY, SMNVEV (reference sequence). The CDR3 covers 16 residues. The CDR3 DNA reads TGTGCCAGCAGTTTATCGGGCGGGGGGTCATACTACGAGCAGTACTTC. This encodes CASSLSGGGSYYEQYF.

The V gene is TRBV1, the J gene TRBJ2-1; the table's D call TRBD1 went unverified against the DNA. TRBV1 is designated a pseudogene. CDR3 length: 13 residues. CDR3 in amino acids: CTSSKRQGHEQFF. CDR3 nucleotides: TGCACCAGCAGCAAACGACAGGGCCATGAGCAGTTCTTC.

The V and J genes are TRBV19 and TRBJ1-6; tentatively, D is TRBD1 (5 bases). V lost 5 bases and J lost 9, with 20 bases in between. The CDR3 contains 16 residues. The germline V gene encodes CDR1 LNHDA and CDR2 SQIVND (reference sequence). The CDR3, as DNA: TGTGCCAGTAGTCGTTTAGGGGACGAGGTATTTTCACCCCTCCACTTT. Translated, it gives CASSRLGDEVFSPLHF.

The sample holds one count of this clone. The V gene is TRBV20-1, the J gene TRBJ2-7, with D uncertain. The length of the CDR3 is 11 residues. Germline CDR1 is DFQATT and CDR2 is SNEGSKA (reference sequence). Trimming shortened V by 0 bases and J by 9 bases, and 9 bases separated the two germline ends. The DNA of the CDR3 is TGCAGTGCTAGAGATTACCCGATGCAGTACTTC. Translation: CSARDYPMQYF.

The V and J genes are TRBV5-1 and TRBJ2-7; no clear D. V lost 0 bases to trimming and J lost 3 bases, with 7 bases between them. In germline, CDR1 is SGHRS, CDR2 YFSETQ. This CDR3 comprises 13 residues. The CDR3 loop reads CASSLDTGYEQYF. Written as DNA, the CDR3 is TGCGCCAGCAGCTTGGACACTGGCTACGAGCAGTACTTC. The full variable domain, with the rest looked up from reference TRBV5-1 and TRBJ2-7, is KAGVTQTPRYLIKTRGQQVTLSCSPISGHRSVSWYQQTPGQGLQFLFEYFSETQRNKGNFPGRFSGRQFSNSRSEMNVSTLELGDSALYLCASSLDTGYEQYFGPGTRLTVT.

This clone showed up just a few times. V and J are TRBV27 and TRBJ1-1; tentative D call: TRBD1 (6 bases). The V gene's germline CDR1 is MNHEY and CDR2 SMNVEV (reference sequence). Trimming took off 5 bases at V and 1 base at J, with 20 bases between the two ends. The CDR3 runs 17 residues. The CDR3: CASSLLEGGIKNTEAFF. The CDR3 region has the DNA TGTGCCAGCAGTCTCCTGGAGGGGGGGATTAAGAACACTGAAGCTTTCTTT.

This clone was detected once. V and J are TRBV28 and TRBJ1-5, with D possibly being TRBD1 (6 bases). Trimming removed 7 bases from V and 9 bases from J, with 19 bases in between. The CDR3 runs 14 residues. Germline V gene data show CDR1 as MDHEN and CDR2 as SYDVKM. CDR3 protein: CASTLGGGLGPQHF. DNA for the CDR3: TGTGCCAGCACCTTGGGAGGGGGGTTGGGGCCCCAGCATTTT.

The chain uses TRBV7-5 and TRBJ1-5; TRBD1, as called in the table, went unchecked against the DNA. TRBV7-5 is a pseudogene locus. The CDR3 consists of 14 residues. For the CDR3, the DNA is TGTGCCAGAAGCCGGACAGGGTGCAATCAGCCCCAGCATTTT. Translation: CARSRTGCNQPQHF.

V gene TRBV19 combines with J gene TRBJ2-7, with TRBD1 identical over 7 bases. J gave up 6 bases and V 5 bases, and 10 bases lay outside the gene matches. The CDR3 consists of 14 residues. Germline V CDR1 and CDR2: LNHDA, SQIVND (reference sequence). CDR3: CASSVTGVWSEQYF. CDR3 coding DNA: TGTGCCAGTAGTGTCACAGGGGTGTGGAGCGAGCAGTACTTC.